A selection of T cell receptor beta chains follows, all from one sample in a study of beta chain features in type 1 diabetes. Sequencing was performed with immunoSEQ multiplex PCR; in TCRdb, only in-frame clones are kept and a portion is missing. The sample includes about 140,000 clones, 6% to 7.5% of them seen just once. What was sequenced was central memory CD4+ T cells from blood. These receptors all stem from a woman aged 25-40 years in good health. Each CDR3 is given with its conserved first and last residue.

v_call,cdr3_aa
TRBV28,CAITGRGRNYGYTF
TRBV7-2,CASSLVRDRGYNEQFF
TRBV4-2,CASSHKAGGGNEQFF
TRBV5-4,CASSQGQLNYGYTF
TRBV18,CASSPGQASSGTDTQYF
TRBV7-6,CASSLGTSGWVANEQFF
TRBV6-6,CASSRDTEAFF
TRBV2,CASSRDSSTDTQYF
TRBV28,CANSRLARNIQYF
TRBV6-6,CASSYSSGGAANEQYF
TRBV2,CASSESSGEQFF
TRBV11-3,CASSRSGSSYNEQFF
TRBV6-1,CASSDNILAKNIQYF
TRBV30,CAWTSSGSLNEQFF
TRBV30,CAWSLGTSGRAGEQFF
TRBV5-6,CASSLFQGNTEAFF
TRBV28,CASSKTGAGTGELFF
TRBV18,CASSSYTVANTGELFF
TRBV19,CASSTGRTSGGAKNIQYF
TRBV11-2,CASSFTESSYNEQFF
TRBV11-1,CASSLAGTGRNEQYF
TRBV29-1,CSVEGGLQGNYGYTF
TRBV18,CASSSGTGRETQYF
TRBV28,CASSPPQVYEQYF
TRBV7-6,CASSLGPGQGRADTQYF
TRBV7-2,CASSPDNRNQPQHF
TRBV7-2,CASRPPGHRSNYGYTF
TRBV5-1,CASSPRTENYGYTF
TRBV9,CASSVDGIGTDTQYF
TRBV5-1,CASRAGPGVGEQYF
TRBV28,CATGGFGVKLFF
TRBV19,CASSIPGALNTEAFF
TRBV18,CASSLGGPYEQYF
TRBV5-1,CASSLQDIDEKLFF
TRBV28,CASSTRLAGDTGELFF
TRBV11-3,CASSFRGDTDTQYF
TRBV19,CASSIDPFLAGVVGELFF
TRBV9,CASSVQDSDTGELFF
TRBV29-1,CSVSKSGRSGGTDTQYF
TRBV5-5,CASSHLNRAGTGELFF
TRBV28,CASQGAVPETQYF
TRBV5-6,CASSLWTGGNTEAFF
TRBV18,CASSPENAGELFF
TRBV2,CASSEQGARDTGELFF
TRBV30,CAGVSSGVYEQYF
TRBV30,CAWASVVTGGNTIYF